The clone carrying this T cell receptor (beta chain) was picked up a small number of times. Clones were read by immunoSEQ multiplex PCR, and TCRdb kept only the in-frame ones, dropping some. The data contain 50,000 to 70,000 clones, 80% to 90% of them singletons. CDR1 and CDR2 from the germline V gene are GTSNPN and SVGIG (reference sequence). V shed 0 bases and J shed 7 bases, with 18 bases lying between them. The CDR3 runs to 16 residues. The data are from a study of OX40 agonist ivuxolimab in advanced cancers. Specimen: CD4+ or CD8+ T cells sorted from blood, collected in a trial of the OX40 agonist ivuxolimab. The chain uses TRBV30 and TRBJ1-4, with D perhaps matching TRBD1 (5 bases). This clonotype was obtained from an adult with an advanced solid tumor such as melanoma, head and neck, liver or kidney cancer. CDR3 residues: CAWSVRRGLGPEKLFF. The DNA for the CDR3 is TGTGCCTGGAGTGTACGGCGAGGCTTGGGGCCTGAAAAACTGTTTTTT. Full variable domain (outside the CDR3, taken from reference TRBV30 and TRBJ1-4): SQTIHQWPATLVQPVGSPLSLECTVEGTSNPNLYWYRQAAGRGLQLLFYSVGIGQISSEVPQNLSASRPQDRQFILSSKKLLLSDSGFYLCAWSVRRGLGPEKLFFGSGTQLSVL.